These T cell receptor beta chains were read from a single sample in a study of blood T cell repertoires in COVID-19. Assay: immunoSEQ multiplex PCR; the TCRdb copy retains only in-frame clones and omits some. The table has about 330,000 clones, approximately 88% seen once. Sequenced sample: peripheral blood. The receptors derive from a man aged 25 to 45 with COVID-19, enrolled during active disease. The CDR3 runs from the conserved cysteine through the conserved F or W. D genes are given only for firm matches. Expanded clones are given a class, and other clones once, few, many or no size at all.

. | TRBJ2-1 | TRBD1 | TRBV18 | TGTGCCAGCTCACCACAATTCGGGACAGGGTTAAGGAATGAGCAGTTCTTC | CASSPQFGTGLRNEQFF
. | TRBJ2-3 | TRBD2 | TRBV7-9 | TGTGCCAGCAGCGACGGGACTATCTCAGATACGCAGTATTTT | CASSDGTISDTQYF
. | TRBJ1-3 | . | TRBV19 | TGTGCCAGTAGCTCTCGGGGGGGCACCATATATTTT | CASSSRGGTIYF
few | TRBJ1-1 | . | TRBV7-9 | TGTGCCAGCAGCTTAGGAGAAAACACTGAAGCTTTCTTT | CASSLGENTEAFF
. | TRBJ1-1 | . | TRBV6-2/TRBV6-3 | TGTGCCAGCAGTTACTTCGGGGAAACTGAAGCTTTCTTT | CASSYFGETEAFF
. | TRBJ1-4 | . | TRBV28 | TGTGCCAGCAGTTCTGGGAGGGCCGTTAATGAAAAACTGTTTTTT | CASSSGRAVNEKLFF
. | TRBJ2-2 | TRBD2 | TRBV27 | TGTGCCAGCAGTCCCTGGACTAGCGGGGGGGCCTACACCGGGGAGCTGTTTTTT | CASSPWTSGGAYTGELFF
once | TRBJ2-1 | TRBD2 | TRBV19 | TGTGCCAGTAGTGCCACGGGACTAGTCAATGAGCAGTTCTTC | CASSATGLVNEQFF
. | TRBJ2-3 | . | TRBV3-1/TRBV3-2 | TGTGCCAGCAGCCAAGATGGGGGGACAGCTAGCACAGATACGCAGTATTTT | CASSQDGGTASTDTQYF
once | TRBJ2-7 | TRBD1 | TRBV5-6 | TGTGCCAGCAGCTTGGAAATAGGACAGGGAACCTACGAGCAGTACTTC | CASSLEIGQGTYEQYF
once | TRBJ2-3 | TRBD1 | TRBV2 | TGTGCCAGCAGAAGGACAGGGTCGGCAGATACGCAGTATTTT | CASRRTGSADTQYF
. | TRBJ1-2 | . | TRBV28 | TGTGCCAGCAGCACCCCGGGGAGGGGAAACTATGGCTACACCTTC | CASSTPGRGNYGYTF
. | TRBJ2-7 | TRBD1 | TRBV4-1 | TGCGCCAGCAGCCAGCCGGGACAGGGGCTCTACGAGCAGTACTTC | CASSQPGQGLYEQYF
few | TRBJ2-1 | . | TRBV7-9 | TGTGCCAGCTCAGACACCTTCCTCTCCTACAATGAGCAGTTCTTC | CASSDTFLSYNEQFF
. | TRBJ2-1 | . | TRBV10-3 | TGTGCCATCAACAGAGACAATGAGCAGTTCTTC | CAINRDNEQFF
. | TRBJ2-3 | TRBD2 | TRBV29-1 | TGCAGCGTTGCGGGACTAGCGGGAGCAGTTAGCACAGATACGCAGTATTTT | CSVAGLAGAVSTDTQYF
once | TRBJ2-2 | . | TRBV19 | TGTGCCAGTAAGAGTCTTACGGTCACCGGGGAGCTGTTTTTT | CASKSLTVTGELFF
. | TRBJ1-1 | TRBD1 | TRBV6-5 | TGTGCCAGCAGTTACTCAATAACAGGGGCGAACACTGAAGCTTTCTTT | CASSYSITGANTEAFF
once | TRBJ2-5 | . | TRBV24-1 | TGTGCCACCAGTGATGGTGAGTTGGAGACCCAGTACTTC | CATSDGELETQYF
. | TRBJ1-6 | . | TRBV5-6 | TGTGCCAGCAGCTCCATGGGGCAGGGGTATTATAATTCACCCCTCCACTTT | CASSSMGQGYYNSPLHF
. | TRBJ2-6 | . | TRBV30 | TGTGCCTGGAATCCACATTACTCTGGGGCCAACGTCCTGACTTTC | CAWNPHYSGANVLTF
. | TRBJ1-1 | . | TRBV21-1 | TGTGCCAGCAGCCCCCAGGGACACATGAACACTGAAGCTTTCTTT | CASSPQGHMNTEAFF
. | TRBJ1-1 | TRBD1 | TRBV7-3 | TGTGCCAGCAGCCATGACAGGGATGGGAAATCCACTGAAGCTTTCTTT | CASSHDRDGKSTEAFF
once | TRBJ2-7 | . | TRBV7-3 | TGTGCCAGCAGCTTAGAGGTCGTTGCCGGCGTTGGCGAGCAGTACTTC | CASSLEVVAGVGEQYF
. | TRBJ1-4 | TRBD1 | TRBV5-8 | TGTGCCAGCAGCCGGACAGGGAAGTTTTCAACTAATGAAAAACTGTTTTTT | CASSRTGKFSTNEKLFF
. | TRBJ2-3 | TRBD2 | TRBV5-4 | TGTGCCAGCAGCTTGGCTAGCGGGAGTGGGCCCCAAGATACGCAGTATTTT | CASSLASGSGPQDTQYF
. | TRBJ1-2 | TRBD1 | TRBV7-9 | TGTGCCAGCAGCTTATATCGGGCAGGGGGCGATGGCTACACCTTC | CASSLYRAGGDGYTF
. | TRBJ1-2 | TRBD1 | TRBV9 | TGTGCCAGCAGCGGACAGGGGGCTAGCGGCTACACCTTC | CASSGQGASGYTF
. | TRBJ2-3 | TRBD1 | TRBV7-2 | TGTGCCAGCAGCTCCGGGACAGGGGAAGGAAATACGCAGTATTTT | CASSSGTGEGNTQYF
few | TRBJ2-1 | TRBD2 | TRBV27 | TGTGCCAGCAGTTTCTCGATGACTAGCGGGATAACCAATGAGCAGTTCTTC | CASSFSMTSGITNEQFF
few | TRBJ2-7 | TRBD2 | TRBV7-6 | TGTGCCAGCAGCATTGAAGCGGGAGGGTCCTACGAGCAGTACTTC | CASSIEAGGSYEQYF
. | TRBJ2-7 | TRBD1 | TRBV6-5 | TGTGCCAGCAGTTACGACCCGGACAGGGCCTACGAGCAGTACTTC | CASSYDPDRAYEQYF
. | TRBJ2-7 | . | TRBV2 | TGTGCCAGCAGTCCCCACAACGAGCAGTACTTC | CASSPHNEQYF
. | TRBJ2-5 | TRBD2 | TRBV3-1/TRBV3-2 | TGTGCCAGCAGCCAAACCCTAGCGGTTAGAGAGACCCAGTACTTC | CASSQTLAVRETQYF
. | TRBJ1-1 | . | TRBV7-3 | TGTGCCAGCAGCTTAAGCGGAAGCACTGAAGCTTTCTTT | CASSLSGSTEAFF
. | TRBJ2-5 | . | TRBV7-2 | TGTGCCAGCAGCACCTACAGTGACGAGACCCAGTACTTC | CASSTYSDETQYF
. | TRBJ2-2 | . | TRBV4-2 | TGTGCCAGCAGCCAAGGTGGCAGGGGCTTCACCGGGGAGCTGTTTTTT | CASSQGGRGFTGELFF
. | TRBJ2-7 | . | TRBV19 | TGTGCCAGTAGTAACGGCTACGAGCAGTACTTC | CASSNGYEQYF
. | TRBJ1-2 | . | TRBV30 | TGTGCCTGGACTACAGGGAACTATGGCTACACCTTC | CAWTTGNYGYTF
. | TRBJ1-2 | TRBD1 | TRBV24-1 | TGTGCCACCAGGATCAAGGGACAGGGGATTAACTATGGCTACACCTTC | CATRIKGQGINYGYTF